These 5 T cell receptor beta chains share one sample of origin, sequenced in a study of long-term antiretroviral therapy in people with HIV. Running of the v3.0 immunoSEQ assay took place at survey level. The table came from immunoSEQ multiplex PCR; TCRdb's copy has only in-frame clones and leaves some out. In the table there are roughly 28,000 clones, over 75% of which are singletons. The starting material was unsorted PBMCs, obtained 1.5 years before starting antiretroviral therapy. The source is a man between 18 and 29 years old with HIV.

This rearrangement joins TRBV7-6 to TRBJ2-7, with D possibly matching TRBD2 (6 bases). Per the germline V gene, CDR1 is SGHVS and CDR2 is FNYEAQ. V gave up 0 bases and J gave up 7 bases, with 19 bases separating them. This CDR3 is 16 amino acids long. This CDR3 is CASSLAGDRGREEQYF. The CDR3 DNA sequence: TGTGCCAGCAGCTTAGCGGGGGACCGGGGGAGAGAGGAGCAGTACTTC.

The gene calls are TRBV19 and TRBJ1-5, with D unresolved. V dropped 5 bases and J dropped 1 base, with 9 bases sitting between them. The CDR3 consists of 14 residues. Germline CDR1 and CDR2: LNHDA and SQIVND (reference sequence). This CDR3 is CASSLLGSNQPQHF. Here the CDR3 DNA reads TGTGCCAGTAGTCTCTTGGGCAGCAATCAGCCCCAGCATTTT.

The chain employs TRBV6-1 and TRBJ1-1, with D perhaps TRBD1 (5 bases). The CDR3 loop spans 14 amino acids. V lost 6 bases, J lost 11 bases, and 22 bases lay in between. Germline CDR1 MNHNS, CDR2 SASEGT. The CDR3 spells CASSLTGRDLGAFF. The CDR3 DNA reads TGTGCCAGCAGCCTGACGGGCAGGGACCTTGGGGCTTTCTTT.

The CDR3 sequence is CASSLSTSGHTGELFF. CDR3 in DNA: TGTGCCAGCAGTCTATCGACTAGCGGGCACACCGGGGAGCTGTTTTTT. The chain uses TRBV7-2 and TRBJ2-2; 10 nucleotides match TRBD2. Germline CDR1 and CDR2: SGHTA and FQGNSA. CDR3 length equals 16 residues. V gave up 6 bases and J gave up 3 bases; unmatched junction bases: 7. Supplemented by reference TRBV7-2 and TRBJ2-2, the full variable domain reads GAGVSQSPSNKVTEKGKDVELRCDPISGHTALYWYRQSLGQGLEFLIYFQGNSAPDKSGLPSDRFSAERTGGSVSTLTIQRTQQEDSAVYLCASSLSTSGHTGELFFGEGSRLTVL.

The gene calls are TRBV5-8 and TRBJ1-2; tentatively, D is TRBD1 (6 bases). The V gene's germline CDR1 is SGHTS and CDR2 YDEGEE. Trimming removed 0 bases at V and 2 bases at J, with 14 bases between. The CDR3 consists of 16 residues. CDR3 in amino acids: CASSLALTGNNYGYTF. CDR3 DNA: TGTGCCAGCAGCTTGGCCCTTACAGGGAACAACTATGGCTACACCTTC.